This T cell receptor beta chain was captured in a study of blood T cell repertoires in COVID-19. The wider study: Whether acute or convalescent, the COVID-19 samples came from the United States, Italy and Spain.

Shortly before study entry, within 2 weeks, exposed participants had met a COVID-19 case. Methods used by the authors: Estimated nucleated cell counts came from reference gene primer amplification. The method was immunoSEQ multiplex PCR; TCRdb's version includes in-frame clones alone and lacks a portion of them. V and J calls and clone size are those listed in that table; D and trimming were worked out from the DNA. Of around 240,000 clones listed, approximately 90% are singletons. With V trimmed by 5 bases and J by 4 bases, 7 bases remained unmatched. Germline V CDR1 and CDR2: MGHDK, SYGVNS. CDR3 length: 14 residues.

The clonotype was recovered from a man over 45 who had been exposed to COVID-19. The chain recombines TRBV25-1 with TRBJ2-7, with 8 bases fitting TRBD1. Sequenced material: PBMCs or T cells enriched from blood (not recorded which). The CDR3 DNA follows: TGTGCCAGCAGTTGGGCTGGGGACAGGTACGAGCAGTACTTC. This translates into CASSWAGDRYEQYF.